The 9 T cell receptor beta chains given below trace back to one sample, sequenced in a study of blood T cell repertoires in COVID-19. TCRdb keeps only in-frame clones here, not all; method: immunoSEQ multiplex PCR. The sample holds approximately 160,000 clones, roughly nine tenths seen once. Specimen: peripheral blood. The source is a man aged 55 to 70 with active or convalescent COVID-19.

The chain combines TRBV2 with TRBJ1-2, with TRBD1 matching over 7 bases. The V gene end was trimmed by 4 bases and the J gene end by 8 bases; junction bases not matched to a gene: 13. Germline V CDR1 and CDR2: SNHLY, FYNNEI. The CDR3 length is 15 residues. In nucleotides, the CDR3 is TGTGCCAGCAGTGGACAAAACAGGGGCCCGGAAGGCTACACCTTC. Translated: CASSGQNRGPEGYTF.

The chain employs TRBV11-1 and TRBJ2-3; 12 nucleotides agree with TRBD2. The CDR3 has 16 residues. Unmatched junction bases numbered 9, after V lost 6 bases and J lost 5 bases. The germline V gene has CDR1 SGHAT and CDR2 FQDESV (reference sequence). CDR3 coding DNA: TGTGCCAGCAGGCCCCTAGCGGGAGGGCCCGTAGATACGCAGTATTTT. Its protein product is CASRPLAGGPVDTQYF. Full variable domain (remainder filled in from reference TRBV11-1 and TRBJ2-3): EAEVAQSPRYKITEKSQAVAFWCDPISGHATLYWYRQILGQGPELLVQFQDESVVDDSQLPKDRFSAERLKGVDSTLKIQPAELGDSAMYLCASRPLAGGPVDTQYFGPGTRLTVL.

CDR3 sequence (DNA): TGTGCCAGCAGTGAGGCAGGGGGTGGTTCACCCCTCCACTTT. Its translation: CASSEAGGGSPLHF. The chain recombines TRBV6-1 with TRBJ1-6, with 7 bases aligning to TRBD1. Germline V gene sequence: CDR1 MNHNS, CDR2 SASEGT. This CDR3 has 14 amino acids. The junction had 5 bases not matched to a gene; V was cut back by 3 bases and J by 9 bases.

The CDR3 DNA follows: TGCAGCGTTGAGATCCCTTCCCTCAGGGGGCGGGGATCCTACGAGCAGTACTTC. It translates to CSVEIPSLRGRGSYEQYF. This sequence joins TRBV29-1 and TRBJ2-7; 8 bases are a match to TRBD1. CDR1 and CDR2 from the germline V gene are SQVTM and ANQGSEA. The CDR3 extends over 18 amino acids. Trimming at V came to 3 bases and at J to 1 base, leaving 17 bases not matched to a gene.

A word on this clone: An end of the junction differs from the germline gene, which may be a read error. The chain couples TRBV7-9 to TRBJ2-7; tentatively, D is TRBD1 (6 bases). Germline CDR1 SEHNR, CDR2 FQNEAQ (reference sequence). This CDR3 has 12 amino acids. The CDR3 sequence: CASSRTVLEKYF. DNA of the CDR3: TGTGCCAGCAGCCGGACAGTTCTCGAGAAGTACTTC.

The CDR3 nucleotides read TGTGCCAGCAGTGAAGCGGGGACTTACCAAGAGACCCAGTACTTC. Translating gives CASSEAGTYQETQYF. This chain links TRBV2 with TRBJ2-5; D is possibly TRBD2 (6 bases). The V end lost 0 bases, the J end lost 0 bases, and 8 bases lay between the germline ends. The CDR3 extends over 15 amino acids. Germline V gene sequence: CDR1 SNHLY, CDR2 FYNNEI.

This chain uses TRBV5-6 with TRBJ2-7; D gene ambiguous. Germline V gene sequence: CDR1 SGHDT, CDR2 YYEEEE. V was pared by 4 bases and J by 3 bases, with 14 bases between. This CDR3 is built from 14 residues. CDR3 in DNA: TGTGCCAGCAGCCCACCGGCAGGATTCTACGAGCAGTACTTC. This translates into CASSPPAGFYEQYF.

The CDR3 bases are TGTGCCAGCAGTGCTCCACAGGGGACTTCCTACGAGCAGTACTTC. Protein: CASSAPQGTSYEQYF. The chain is built from TRBV25-1 and TRBJ2-7, with a weak D call TRBD1 (7 bases). Germline V gene sequence: CDR1 MGHDK, CDR2 SYGVNS. This CDR3 spans 15 amino acids. The V end lost 4 bases, the J end lost 1 base, and 14 bases lay between the germline ends.

The chain joins TRBV6-5 to TRBJ1-1; no definite D call. V dropped 5 bases and J dropped 3 bases, with 10 bases sitting between them. The length of the CDR3 is 13 residues. Germline CDR1 and CDR2: MNHEY and SVGAGI. The DNA for the CDR3 is TGTGCCAGCAGTAAACTAAAGGACACTGAAGCTTTCTTT. This translates into CASSKLKDTEAFF.